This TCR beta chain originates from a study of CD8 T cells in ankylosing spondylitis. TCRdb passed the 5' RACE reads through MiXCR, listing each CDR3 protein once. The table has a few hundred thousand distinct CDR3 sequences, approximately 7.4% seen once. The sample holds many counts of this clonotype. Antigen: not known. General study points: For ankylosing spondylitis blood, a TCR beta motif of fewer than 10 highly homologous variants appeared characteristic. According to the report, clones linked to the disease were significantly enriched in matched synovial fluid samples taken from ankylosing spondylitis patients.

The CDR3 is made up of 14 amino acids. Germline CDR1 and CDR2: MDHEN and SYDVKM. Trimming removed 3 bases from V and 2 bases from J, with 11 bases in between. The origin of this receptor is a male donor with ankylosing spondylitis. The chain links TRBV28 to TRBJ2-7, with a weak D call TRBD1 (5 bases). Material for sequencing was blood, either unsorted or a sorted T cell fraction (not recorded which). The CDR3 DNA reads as TGTGCCAGCAGTTTCTCTCAGGGTGCCTACGAGCAGTACTTC. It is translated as CASSFSQGAYEQYF.